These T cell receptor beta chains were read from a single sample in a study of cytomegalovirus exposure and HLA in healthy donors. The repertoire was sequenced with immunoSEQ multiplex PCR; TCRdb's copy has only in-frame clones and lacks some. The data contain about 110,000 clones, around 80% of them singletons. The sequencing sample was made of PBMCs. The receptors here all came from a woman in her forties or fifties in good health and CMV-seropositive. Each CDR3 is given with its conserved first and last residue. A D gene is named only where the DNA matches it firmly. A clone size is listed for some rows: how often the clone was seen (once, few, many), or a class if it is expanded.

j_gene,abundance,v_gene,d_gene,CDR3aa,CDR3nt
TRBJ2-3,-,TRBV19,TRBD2,CASRAGVITDTQYF,TGTGCCAGTAGGGCGGGAGTTATTACAGATACGCAGTATTTT
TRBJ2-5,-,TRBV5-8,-,CASSLGQVQETQYF,TGTGCCAGCAGCTTGGGGCAGGTCCAAGAGACCCAGTACTTC
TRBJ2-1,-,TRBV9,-,CASSVGADSYNEQFF,TGTGCCAGCAGCGTAGGGGCTGACTCCTACAATGAGCAGTTCTTC
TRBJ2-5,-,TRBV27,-,CASSLARFRETQYF,TGTGCCAGCAGTTTAGCGAGATTTCGGGAGACCCAGTACTTC
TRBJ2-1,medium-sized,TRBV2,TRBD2,CASRASGDSYNEQFF,TGTGCCAGCAGGGCTAGCGGGGATTCCTACAATGAGCAGTTCTTC
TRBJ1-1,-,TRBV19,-,CASMEHHSEAFF,TGTGCCAGTATGGAGCACCATAGTGAAGCTTTCTTT
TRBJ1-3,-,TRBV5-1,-,CASSVSRRDSAGNTIYF,TGCGCCAGCAGCGTGAGTAGAAGGGACTCTGCGGGAAACACCATATATTTT
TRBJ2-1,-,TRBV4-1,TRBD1,CASSQVGQVNEQFF,TGCGCCAGCAGCCAGGTCGGACAGGTCAATGAGCAGTTCTTC
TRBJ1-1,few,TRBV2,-,CASGTDNTEAFF,TGTGCCAGCGGGACTGACAACACTGAAGCTTTCTTT
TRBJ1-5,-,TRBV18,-,CASSHRRGKDQPQHF,TGTGCCAGCTCACATCGGCGGGGAAAGGATCAGCCCCAGCATTTT
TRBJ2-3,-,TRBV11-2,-,CASTEDSLGDTQYF,TGTGCCAGCACCGAGGACAGTCTTGGAGATACGCAGTATTTT
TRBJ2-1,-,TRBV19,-,CASSIDSGATYNEQFF,TGTGCCAGTAGTATAGATTCGGGTGCGACCTACAATGAGCAGTTCTTC
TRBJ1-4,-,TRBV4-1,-,CASSQGEGNEKLFF,TGCGCCAGCAGCCAAGGGGAGGGAAATGAAAAACTGTTTTTT
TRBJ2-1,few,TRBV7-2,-,CASSLMAGRTYNEQFF,TGTGCCAGCAGCTTAATGGCGGGAAGAACGTACAATGAGCAGTTCTTC
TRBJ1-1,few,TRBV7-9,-,CASSSRSWTLMNTEAFF,TGTGCCAGCAGCTCCCGTTCTTGGACACTCATGAACACTGAAGCTTTCTTT
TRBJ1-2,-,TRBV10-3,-,CAIKAEGSANYGYTF,TGTGCCATCAAGGCGGAGGGATCAGCTAACTATGGCTACACCTTC
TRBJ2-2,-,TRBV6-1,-,CASSRTGRAGELFF,TGTGCCAGCAGTAGGACAGGGAGGGCCGGGGAGCTGTTTTTT
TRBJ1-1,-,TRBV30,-,CAWSAYIEAFF,TGTGCCTGGAGTGCATACATTGAAGCTTTCTTT
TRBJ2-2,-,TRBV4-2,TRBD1,CASSPHRGPNTGELFF,TGTGCCAGCAGCCCCCACAGGGGGCCCAACACCGGGGAGCTGTTTTTT
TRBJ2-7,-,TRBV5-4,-,CAGGEDPSYEQYF,TGTGCCGGCGGGGAGGATCCCTCCTACGAGCAGTACTTC
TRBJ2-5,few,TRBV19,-,CASSIVPGLQETQYF,TGTGCCAGTAGTATAGTTCCAGGCCTCCAAGAGACCCAGTACTTC
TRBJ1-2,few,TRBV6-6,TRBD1,CASTEIQGAYQVGYTF,TGTGCCAGCACCGAAATTCAGGGGGCCTATCAGGTGGGCTACACCTTC
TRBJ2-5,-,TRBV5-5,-,CASSIPGTQYF,TGTGCCAGCAGCATACCCGGGACCCAGTACTTC
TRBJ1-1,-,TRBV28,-,CASSFSSDTEAFF,TGTGCCAGCAGTTTTTCTTCGGACACTGAAGCTTTCTTT
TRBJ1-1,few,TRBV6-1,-,CASSELGGNTEAFF,TGTGCCAGCAGTGAATTGGGGGGAAACACTGAAGCTTTCTTT
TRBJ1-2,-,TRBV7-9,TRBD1,CASSNSPGQGAYGYTF,TGTGCCAGCAGCAATTCTCCGGGACAGGGGGCCTATGGCTACACCTTC
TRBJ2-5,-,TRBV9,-,CASSVVYGGQETQYF,TGTGCCAGCAGCGTAGTTTACGGAGGGCAAGAGACCCAGTACTTC
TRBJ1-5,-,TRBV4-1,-,CASSQQGSNQPQHF,TGCGCCAGCAGCCAGCAGGGGTCCAATCAGCCCCAGCATTTT
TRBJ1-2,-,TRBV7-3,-,CASSRQGYGYTF,TGTGCCAGCAGCCGCCAGGGCTATGGCTACACCTTC
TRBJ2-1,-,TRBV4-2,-,CASSHEQNSYSYNEQFF,TGTGCCAGCAGCCATGAACAAAACAGCTACTCCTACAATGAGCAGTTCTTC
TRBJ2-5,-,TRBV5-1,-,CASSWGLGMVETQYF,TGCGCCAGCAGCTGGGGGCTAGGGATGGTAGAGACCCAGTACTTC
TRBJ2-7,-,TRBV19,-,CASSIQGSYEQYF,TGTGCCAGTAGTATACAGGGCTCCTACGAGCAGTACTTC
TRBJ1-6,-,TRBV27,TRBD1,CASSWTGLGNSPLHF,TGTGCCAGCAGCTGGACAGGGTTGGGCAATTCACCCCTCCACTTT
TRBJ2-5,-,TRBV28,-,CASSDRDTQETQYF,TGTGCCAGCAGTGACCGGGACACGCAAGAGACCCAGTACTTC
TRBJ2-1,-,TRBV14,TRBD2,CASSQQASGYNEQFF,TGTGCCAGCAGCCAACAGGCTAGCGGATACAATGAGCAGTTCTTC
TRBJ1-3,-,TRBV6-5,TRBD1,CASRGTVSGNTIYF,TGTGCCAGCAGGGGGACAGTATCTGGAAACACCATATATTTT
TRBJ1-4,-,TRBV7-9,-,CSSSTGGRTNEKLFF,TGTTCCAGCAGCACCGGGGGGCGAACTAATGAAAAACTGTTTTTT
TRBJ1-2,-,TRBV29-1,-,CSAIQGPNYGYTF,TGCAGCGCAATCCAGGGGCCTAACTATGGCTACACCTTC
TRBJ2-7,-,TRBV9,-,CASSLSVGDEQYF,TGTGCCAGCAGCTTGAGTGTAGGGGACGAGCAGTACTTC
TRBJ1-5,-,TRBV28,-,CASSLGQGKVVSNQPQHF,TGTGCCAGCAGTTTAGGCCAGGGGAAGGTTGTGAGCAATCAGCCCCAGCATTTT
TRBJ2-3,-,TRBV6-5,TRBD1,CASSYGTGMRQYF,TGTGCCAGCAGTTACGGGACAGGGATGAGGCAGTATTTT
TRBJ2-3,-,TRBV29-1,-,CSVADLGGNTQYF,TGCAGCGTTGCCGACCTGGGGGGAAATACGCAGTATTTT
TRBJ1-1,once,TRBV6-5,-,CASSYLWAGEPEAFF,TGTGCCAGCAGTTACCTATGGGCGGGCGAGCCTGAAGCTTTCTTT
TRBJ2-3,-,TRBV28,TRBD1,CASSLAGTGGRNTQYF,TGTGCCAGCAGTTTAGCCGGGACAGGGGGTCGAAATACGCAGTATTTT
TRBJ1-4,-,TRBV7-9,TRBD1,CASSPGNRGSEKLFF,TGTGCCAGCAGCCCCGGTAACAGGGGGAGTGAAAAACTGTTTTTT
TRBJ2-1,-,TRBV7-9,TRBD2,CASSDPSGGAINEQFF,TGTGCCAGCAGCGACCCTAGCGGGGGGGCCATAAATGAGCAGTTCTTC
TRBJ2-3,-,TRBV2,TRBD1,CASQQGGDTQYF,TGTGCCAGCCAACAGGGGGGAGATACGCAGTATTTT
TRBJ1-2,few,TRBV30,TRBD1,CAFKQGESRSNYGYTF,TGTGCCTTCAAACAGGGGGAATCCAGAAGTAACTATGGCTACACCTTC